A selection of T cell receptor beta chains follows, all from one sample in a study of blood T cells in healthy people across ages. A single record per CDR3 protein comes from TCRdb applying MiXCR to the 5' RACE reads. The sample carries about 730,000 distinct CDR3 sequences, approximately 43% recorded once. Sequencing input: blood. These receptors were taken from a woman aged 55-69 years in good health. CDR3s include the opening cysteine and the closing phenylalanine or tryptophan. The order of the fields is D gene, J gene, clone size, V gene, CDR3 DNA, CDR3 protein. A D gene is named only where the DNA matches it firmly. For some rows the clone size is stated as once, few or many, or as a class when expanded; others skip it.

d_call: NA; j_call: TRBJ2-3; clone_size: many; v_call: TRBV29-1; cdr3_nt: TGCAGCGCCTGGGACTCCACTAGCACAGATACGCAGTATTTT; cdr3_aa: CSAWDSTSTDTQYF
d_call: TRBD2; j_call: TRBJ2-7; clone_size: few; v_call: TRBV9; cdr3_nt: TGTGCCAGCAGCGGGGAGACTAGCGGGGGATACGAGCAGTACTTC; cdr3_aa: CASSGETSGGYEQYF
d_call: TRBD2; j_call: TRBJ2-4; clone_size: NA; v_call: TRBV12-3/TRBV12-4; cdr3_nt: TGTGCCAGCAGCCCCGGGGGGGATCACATTCAGTACTTC; cdr3_aa: CASSPGGDHIQYF
d_call: NA; j_call: TRBJ1-2; clone_size: few; v_call: TRBV9; cdr3_nt: TGTGCCAGCAGCAGGGACACCAAAGGGGGCTACACCTTC; cdr3_aa: CASSRDTKGGYTF
d_call: NA; j_call: TRBJ2-1; clone_size: few; v_call: TRBV7-3; cdr3_nt: TGTGCCAGCTCCGGTGTTGGGGGCTACTCCTACAATGAGCAGTTCTTC; cdr3_aa: CASSGVGGYSYNEQFF
d_call: NA; j_call: TRBJ2-4; clone_size: NA; v_call: TRBV29-1; cdr3_nt: TGCAGCGTGACCGGGACAACGCTAGCCAAAAACATTCAGTACTTC; cdr3_aa: CSVTGTTLAKNIQYF
d_call: NA; j_call: TRBJ1-5; clone_size: few; v_call: TRBV29-1; cdr3_nt: TGCAGCGTTCTAACAGTTGATGCCAATCAGCCCCAGCATTTT; cdr3_aa: CSVLTVDANQPQHF
d_call: NA; j_call: TRBJ1-2; clone_size: NA; v_call: TRBV6-5; cdr3_nt: TGTGCCAGCAGTTACTCTGGCAGGGGCGGCTACACCTTC; cdr3_aa: CASSYSGRGGYTF
d_call: TRBD2; j_call: TRBJ2-1; clone_size: few; v_call: TRBV6-1; cdr3_nt: TGTGCCAGCAGCCCTCCCCCCATCGGGAGGGGTGGTGTCGATGAGCAGTTCTTC; cdr3_aa: CASSPPPIGRGGVDEQFF
d_call: TRBD2; j_call: TRBJ2-1; clone_size: NA; v_call: TRBV3-1; cdr3_nt: TGTGCCAGCAGTCACACGAGCCGAGGACTAGCAGGGGAGCAGTTCTTC; cdr3_aa: CASSHTSRGLAGEQFF
d_call: TRBD1; j_call: TRBJ2-1; clone_size: NA; v_call: TRBV6-2/TRBV6-3; cdr3_nt: TGTGCCAGCAGTTATTACAGGGGGTTTGATGAGCAGTTCTTC; cdr3_aa: CASSYYRGFDEQFF
d_call: TRBD2; j_call: TRBJ2-7; clone_size: NA; v_call: TRBV20-1; cdr3_nt: TGCAGTGGAGCCGGGACTAGCGGGACCTACGAGCAGTACTTC; cdr3_aa: CSGAGTSGTYEQYF
d_call: TRBD2; j_call: TRBJ2-1; clone_size: NA; v_call: TRBV4-3; cdr3_nt: TGCGCCAGCTGCCAAGATAATGGCCTAGCGGGGGGCAATGAGCAGTTCTTC; cdr3_aa: CASCQDNGLAGGNEQFF
d_call: NA; j_call: TRBJ1-4; clone_size: NA; v_call: TRBV7-8; cdr3_nt: TGTGCCAGCAGCCAAGCGTTGGGGAGTGAAAAACTGTTTTTT; cdr3_aa: CASSQALGSEKLFF
d_call: NA; j_call: TRBJ1-5; clone_size: NA; v_call: TRBV7-2; cdr3_nt: TGTGCCGGCAGCTTATTTGGGGGCCCGACTTACCTTAGCAATCAGCCCCAGCATTTT; cdr3_aa: CAGSLFGGPTYLSNQPQHF
d_call: TRBD2; j_call: TRBJ2-3; clone_size: NA; v_call: TRBV9; cdr3_nt: TGTGCCAGCAGCCCCTTTGGGGGGACTAGCGGGGGGTTTGGCACAGATACGCAGTATTTT; cdr3_aa: CASSPFGGTSGGFGTDTQYF
d_call: TRBD1; j_call: TRBJ2-5; clone_size: once; v_call: TRBV5-1; cdr3_nt: TGCGCCAGCAGCTCCGATGGACAGGGAGGGACCCAGTACTTC; cdr3_aa: CASSSDGQGGTQYF
d_call: TRBD2; j_call: TRBJ2-1; clone_size: NA; v_call: TRBV20-1; cdr3_nt: TGCAGTGCTAGCCTCGGGAGGGCCTACAATGAGCAGTTCTTC; cdr3_aa: CSASLGRAYNEQFF
d_call: TRBD1; j_call: TRBJ1-2; clone_size: NA; v_call: TRBV27; cdr3_nt: TGTGCCAGCAGTTTAATGGCCCCTCAGGGGGGCTATGGCTACACCTTC; cdr3_aa: CASSLMAPQGGYGYTF
d_call: NA; j_call: TRBJ2-7; clone_size: few; v_call: TRBV5-6; cdr3_nt: TGTGCCAGCAGCTTGGCTGGGGGGGCCATCCACGAGCAGTACTTC; cdr3_aa: CASSLAGGAIHEQYF